These T cell receptor beta chains were read from a single sample in a study of shared clonotypes between healthy human individuals. The repertoire was sequenced with immunoSEQ multiplex PCR; TCRdb's copy has only in-frame clones and lacks some. The sample yields around 2,000,000 clones, 85% to 95% seen once. Sequenced sample: naive CD8+ T cells from PBMCs. These receptors were obtained from a man aged 18 to 30 in good health. Some clones in this sample may be carry-over from other donors' samples. CDR3s include the opening cysteine and the closing phenylalanine or tryptophan. Each record gives: D gene, V gene, CDR3 length, clone size, J gene, CDR3 DNA, CDR3 protein. D genes are given only for firm matches. Size is omitted from some rows. Given values are once, few, many or a class for expanded clones.

D: TRBD1; V: TRBV27; length: 16; size: -; J: TRBJ1-1; DNA: TGTGCCAGCGGGCCGAGACAGGGGGATGTCGGCACTGAAGCTTTCTTT; CDR3: CASGPRQGDVGTEAFF
D: TRBD2; V: TRBV7-9; length: 15; size: -; J: TRBJ2-7; DNA: TGTGCCAGCAGCTCACATGTTACTAGCGGCAGGGAGCAGTACTTC; CDR3: CASSSHVTSGREQYF
D: TRBD1; V: TRBV27; length: 15; size: -; J: TRBJ1-2; DNA: TGTGCCAGCAGTTTATTCCCAGGGGGCTTCTATGGCTACACCTTC; CDR3: CASSLFPGGFYGYTF
D: TRBD2; V: TRBV29-1; length: 14; size: -; J: TRBJ2-3; DNA: TGCAGCGTAGCGGGACTAGCGATGGCAGATACGCAGTATTTT; CDR3: CSVAGLAMADTQYF
D: TRBD2; V: TRBV27; length: 15; size: -; J: TRBJ2-7; DNA: TGTGCCAGCAGTGCCGGGACTAGCGGCTCCTACGAGCAGTACTTC; CDR3: CASSAGTSGSYEQYF
D: TRBD2; V: TRBV11-2; length: 14; size: -; J: TRBJ2-7; DNA: TGTGCCAGCAGCAAGCTAGCGGAGAGGCACGAGCAGTACTTC; CDR3: CASSKLAERHEQYF
D: TRBD2; V: TRBV28; length: 15; size: -; J: TRBJ2-5; DNA: TGTGCCAGCAGTTCACATGACGGGGGGGCAGAGACCCAGTACTTC; CDR3: CASSSHDGGAETQYF
D: TRBD1; V: TRBV7-9; length: 14; size: -; J: TRBJ2-7; DNA: TGTGCCAGCAGCTTGAGGGACAGGGCCTACGAGCAGTACTTC; CDR3: CASSLRDRAYEQYF
D: -; V: TRBV4-2; length: 15; size: once; J: TRBJ1-2; DNA: TGTGCCAGCAGCCAAGAACAGGACAGACGATATGGCTACACCTTC; CDR3: CASSQEQDRRYGYTF
D: -; V: TRBV27; length: 14; size: -; J: TRBJ1-1; DNA: TGTGCCAGCACCGGAGATTATATGAACACTGAAGCTTTCTTT; CDR3: CASTGDYMNTEAFF
D: TRBD2; V: TRBV5-4; length: 14; size: once; J: TRBJ2-7; DNA: TGTGCCAGCAGCCCAAGCGGGAGGGCCTACGAGCAGTACTTC; CDR3: CASSPSGRAYEQYF
D: TRBD2; V: TRBV9; length: 15; size: once; J: TRBJ2-1; DNA: TGTGCCAGCAGCGGCGAGCGGGGGCAGGGCAATGAGCAGTTCTTC; CDR3: CASSGERGQGNEQFF
D: -; V: TRBV10-3; length: 13; size: -; J: TRBJ1-2; DNA: TGTGCCGCAACCCCGGGTGTGCAGGATGGCTACACCTTC; CDR3: CAATPGVQDGYTF
D: -; V: TRBV30; length: 13; size: -; J: TRBJ2-2; DNA: TGTGCCTGGAGGGCAGGGAACACCGGGGAGCTGTTTTTT; CDR3: CAWRAGNTGELFF
D: -; V: TRBV9; length: 14; size: -; J: TRBJ2-1; DNA: TGTGCCAGCAGCGTAGAGGACTATTCAGATGAGCAGTTCTTC; CDR3: CASSVEDYSDEQFF